This T cell receptor (beta chain) was obtained from a study of T cell repertoires in cytomegalovirus infection. General study results and limits: HLA-C-restricted, CMV-specific TCR beta clonotypes were dominant ex vivo.

Germline trimming cut 5 bases from V and 10 bases from J; bases unmatched to any gene: 11. CDR1 and CDR2 (germline): MNHEY, SVGEGT. The CDR3 is 14 residues long. The sample holds a few counts of this clonotype. The antigen is not known. Via MiXCR, TCRdb re-called the reads, giving one row per CDR3 protein. The table records approximately 170,000 distinct CDR3 sequences, 17% of them present only once. This sequence was found in a human donor in good health (CMV status not recorded). Some clones in this sample may be carry-over from other donors' samples. V usage is TRBV6-2 or TRBV6-3 and J usage is TRBJ1-1; 9 bases map to TRBD1. Material: CD8+ T cells from PBMCs. This CDR3 reads CASSLTGTGTAAFF. The CDR3 nucleotides are TGTGCCAGCAGTCTCACCGGGACAGGGACGGCAGCTTTCTTT.